This T cell receptor (beta chain) was recovered during a study of cytomegalovirus exposure and HLA in healthy donors. PCR amplification relied on 60 Vbeta primers (plus 13 Jbeta primers). Repertoires were generated with immunoSEQ multiplex PCR, while TCRdb's copy carries only in-frame clones and drops some. Of roughly 140,000 clones listed, around 77% are singletons. V dropped 5 bases and J dropped 6; count of bases not matched to a gene: 10. The CDR3 sequence is 16 residues long. Per germline, CDR1 SGHVS and CDR2 FNYEAQ. The source material was PBMCs. The TCR comes from a woman in her 40s in good health and CMV-seropositive. This rearrangement joins TRBV7-6 to TRBJ2-2; 9 bases agree with TRBD2. As DNA, the CDR3 is TGTGCCAGCAGCACTATAGCGGGGGTAACGCCCGGGGAGCTGTTTTTT. Its protein product is CASSTIAGVTPGELFF.